Sequencing of this T cell receptor (beta chain) was carried out in a study of metastatic and nonmetastatic thyroid tumors. Among the patients, none had received any treatment before thyroid surgery. The CDR3 is made up of 14 amino acids. CDR1 SGDLS and CDR2 YYNGEE come from the germline V gene. The ends were cut back, 0 bases at V and 3 bases at J, with 7 bases in the middle. Via MiXCR, TCRdb re-called the PCR reads. The sample comprises approximately 50,000 clones, about 4.2% of which are singletons, and 7.5% to 10% rests with the top ten. This clone was picked up many times. This receptor was obtained from a female donor with papillary thyroid cancer or a benign thyroid nodule (not recorded which). Some clones in this sample may be carry-over from other donors' samples. V gene TRBV9 combines with J gene TRBJ1-3; D unclear. Sequencing was carried out using blood. The CDR3 region is CASSVGGFGNTIYF. As DNA, the CDR3 is TGTGCCAGCAGCGTAGGAGGTTTTGGAAACACCATATATTTT.